This TCR beta chain is drawn from a study of spatial heterogeneity in lung cancer. About the research overall: Across tumor regions, counts of TCR transcripts showed a strong correlation with a T cell module score derived from matched bulk RNA-seq. Study-wide results and caveats: Approximate estimated coverage of tumor T cells amounted to 7% to 9% for alpha and 12% to 15% for beta chains. Nonsynonymous mutation counts, ubiquitous and regional, were tracked by the respective counts of ubiquitous and regional expanded TCRs. Within tumors, counts of expanded alpha and beta TCRs tracked tumor mutation counts.

As concerns this clonotype: The antigen is undetermined. One junction end does not reproduce the germline sequence, and a read error may be involved.

A unique molecular identifier was carried by every single TCR cDNA molecule. One entry per CDR3 protein, called by TCRdb with MiXCR from the 5' RACE reads. Among about 2,200 distinct CDR3 sequences, around a sixth were seen once, and the ten largest hold 10%. The time point denotes: sample taken at primary tumor resection. The CDR3 totals 13 residues. The TCR comes from a male donor with early-stage non-small cell lung cancer. This sequence joins TRBV12-3 or TRBV12-4 and TRBJ2-2; 10 bases map to TRBD2. This specimen consisted of lung tumor tissue, obtained at surgery. The CDR3 DNA follows: TGTGTCAGCGGAGCGGGAGGGGTCGGGGAGCTGTTTTTT. This codes for CVSGAGGVGELFF.